This is a list of T cell receptor beta chains from one sample in a study of blood T cell repertoires in COVID-19. TCRdb keeps only in-frame clones here, not all; method: immunoSEQ multiplex PCR. This table holds some 230,000 clones, about four fifths found once. The sample taken for sequencing was peripheral blood. These receptor sequences come from a woman aged 55-69 years with acute or convalescent COVID-19. The CDR3 runs from the conserved cysteine through the conserved F or W. Fields, in order: clone size, D gene, J gene, V gene, CDR3 DNA, CDR3 protein. D genes are given only for firm matches. Rows may omit the clone size; those that give it use once, few, many or a size class.

abundance: .
d_gene: .
j_gene: TRBJ2-7
v_gene: TRBV10-3
CDR3nt: TGTGCCATCAGTGATGTCGGCGGTTCCTACGAGCAGTACTTC
CDR3aa: CAISDVGGSYEQYF

abundance: .
d_gene: .
j_gene: TRBJ1-5
v_gene: TRBV28
CDR3nt: TGTGCCAGCAGTGATTCACAGACTACCAATCAGCCCCAGCATTTT
CDR3aa: CASSDSQTTNQPQHF

abundance: .
d_gene: .
j_gene: TRBJ1-2
v_gene: TRBV27
CDR3nt: TGTGCCAGCAGTCGCGGCCGGCCGGTGGGCTATGGCTACACCTTC
CDR3aa: CASSRGRPVGYGYTF

abundance: .
d_gene: .
j_gene: TRBJ1-6
v_gene: TRBV30
CDR3nt: TGTGCCTGGAGTGTAAAAGGAGGAGGCTCCTATAATTCACCCCTCCACTTT
CDR3aa: CAWSVKGGGSYNSPLHF

abundance: .
d_gene: .
j_gene: TRBJ1-4
v_gene: TRBV1
CDR3nt: TGCACCAGCAGCCAAGATTATCATAGGGGGTGGCGGGGGGACCTTAATGAAAAACTGTTTTTT
CDR3aa: CTSSQDYHRGWRGDLNEKLFF

abundance: .
d_gene: TRBD1
j_gene: TRBJ1-4
v_gene: TRBV15
CDR3nt: TGTGCCACCAGCAGGGACAGGGCAACTAATGAAAAACTGTTTTTT
CDR3aa: CATSRDRATNEKLFF

abundance: .
d_gene: .
j_gene: TRBJ2-6
v_gene: TRBV6-2/TRBV6-3
CDR3nt: TGTGCCAGCAGTGCTTCCGGGATCTCTGGGGCCAACGTCCTGACTTTC
CDR3aa: CASSASGISGANVLTF

abundance: .
d_gene: TRBD1
j_gene: TRBJ1-1
v_gene: TRBV10-3
CDR3nt: TGTGCCATCAGGACAGGGGAGAACACTGAAGCTTTCTTT
CDR3aa: CAIRTGENTEAFF

abundance: .
d_gene: TRBD1
j_gene: TRBJ1-2
v_gene: TRBV30
CDR3nt: TGTGCCTGGAGGGTCGGGACAGGATCCTATGGCTACACCTTC
CDR3aa: CAWRVGTGSYGYTF

abundance: .
d_gene: TRBD1
j_gene: TRBJ1-2
v_gene: TRBV3-1/TRBV3-2
CDR3nt: TGTGCCAGCAGCCCGCTCGGGACAGGGGATGGCTACACCTTC
CDR3aa: CASSPLGTGDGYTF

abundance: once
d_gene: .
j_gene: TRBJ1-4
v_gene: TRBV3-1/TRBV3-2
CDR3nt: TGTGCCAGCAGCCAACACCACCCAAGGGAGGCTAATGAAAAACTGTTTTTT
CDR3aa: CASSQHHPREANEKLFF

abundance: .
d_gene: .
j_gene: TRBJ1-1
v_gene: TRBV5-4
CDR3nt: TGTGCCAGCAGCCAAAGGGGGGGCATGAACACTGAAGCTTTCTTT
CDR3aa: CASSQRGGMNTEAFF

abundance: .
d_gene: TRBD1
j_gene: TRBJ1-2
v_gene: TRBV28
CDR3nt: TGTGCCAGCAGCTCACCCGGGACAGTTGATATCTATGGCTACACCTTC
CDR3aa: CASSSPGTVDIYGYTF

abundance: .
d_gene: .
j_gene: TRBJ2-6
v_gene: TRBV9
CDR3nt: TGTGCCAGCAGCGCCACAGAAAGACACAGCTCTGGGGCCAACGTCCTGACTTTC
CDR3aa: CASSATERHSSGANVLTF

abundance: .
d_gene: TRBD2
j_gene: TRBJ2-1
v_gene: TRBV29-1
CDR3nt: TGCAGCGTAACTAGCGGGGGGCTTGTCGATGAGCAGTTCTTC
CDR3aa: CSVTSGGLVDEQFF

abundance: .
d_gene: TRBD1
j_gene: TRBJ1-1
v_gene: TRBV28
CDR3nt: TGTGCCAGCAGGCAACAGGGGGGGCGAGGTTTCTTT
CDR3aa: CASRQQGGRGFF

abundance: .
d_gene: TRBD1
j_gene: TRBJ1-4
v_gene: TRBV4-1
CDR3nt: TGCGCCAGCAGCCAGGATACAGGGGGTAATGAAAAACTGTTTTTT
CDR3aa: CASSQDTGGNEKLFF

abundance: .
d_gene: TRBD2
j_gene: TRBJ2-7
v_gene: TRBV30
CDR3nt: TGTGCCTGGAAGCGGGGTGGGGAGCAGTACTTC
CDR3aa: CAWKRGGEQYF

abundance: few
d_gene: TRBD1
j_gene: TRBJ1-1
v_gene: TRBV30
CDR3nt: TGTGCCTGGAGTCTGGGACAGGGAGCAGCTTTCTTT
CDR3aa: CAWSLGQGAAFF

abundance: .
d_gene: .
j_gene: TRBJ1-5
v_gene: TRBV6-2/TRBV6-3
CDR3nt: TGTGCCAGCAGTTACCCGACAGCCATTAGCAATCAGCCCCAGCATTTT
CDR3aa: CASSYPTAISNQPQHF

abundance: .
d_gene: TRBD1
j_gene: TRBJ1-6
v_gene: TRBV5-8
CDR3nt: TGTGCCAGCAGCTCCGGGACAGGATATTCACCCCTCCACTTT
CDR3aa: CASSSGTGYSPLHF

abundance: .
d_gene: .
j_gene: TRBJ2-7
v_gene: TRBV6-6
CDR3nt: TGTGCCAGCTCAGGGGTCCAAAACTACGAGCAGTACTTC
CDR3aa: CASSGVQNYEQYF

abundance: .
d_gene: .
j_gene: TRBJ1-5
v_gene: TRBV27
CDR3nt: TGTGCCAGCAGTTTACTGGGCTCTAGCAATCAGCCCCAGCATTTT
CDR3aa: CASSLLGSSNQPQHF

abundance: once
d_gene: .
j_gene: TRBJ2-1
v_gene: TRBV5-1
CDR3nt: TGCGCCAGCAGCTTGGGGCATTCCAATGAGCAGTTCTTC
CDR3aa: CASSLGHSNEQFF

abundance: once
d_gene: TRBD2
j_gene: TRBJ2-1
v_gene: TRBV29-1
CDR3nt: TGCAGCGTTGAACCAATGGTGGGACTAGCGGGGGGGCATCCTAAGTACAATGAGCAGTTCTTC
CDR3aa: CSVEPMVGLAGGHPKYNEQFF

abundance: .
d_gene: .
j_gene: TRBJ1-2
v_gene: TRBV6-1
CDR3nt: TGTGCCAGCAGTGAAGGCCGTTCTGCGTACAACTATGGCTACACCTTC
CDR3aa: CASSEGRSAYNYGYTF

abundance: .
d_gene: TRBD2
j_gene: TRBJ2-1
v_gene: TRBV11-2
CDR3nt: TGTGCCAGCAGCTTTAGCGGGCCCGTCGTCAATGAGCAGTTCTTC
CDR3aa: CASSFSGPVVNEQFF

abundance: few
d_gene: .
j_gene: TRBJ2-2
v_gene: TRBV6-2/TRBV6-3
CDR3nt: TGTGCCAGCAGCCCCTGGACAGATTCGAACACCGGGGAGCTGTTTTTT
CDR3aa: CASSPWTDSNTGELFF

abundance: .
d_gene: .
j_gene: TRBJ1-2
v_gene: TRBV5-6
CDR3nt: TGTGCCAGCAGCTCTTACGACAGAAGGTATGGCTACACCTTC
CDR3aa: CASSSYDRRYGYTF

abundance: few
d_gene: TRBD1
j_gene: TRBJ1-1
v_gene: TRBV29-1
CDR3nt: TGCAGCGTCGAAAGACAGGGACTGGGAGCTTTCTTT
CDR3aa: CSVERQGLGAFF

abundance: .
d_gene: TRBD2
j_gene: TRBJ2-3
v_gene: TRBV15
CDR3nt: TGTGCCACCAGCCGCGGAGGCGGGGGGGTTCCACGGACGCAGTATTTT
CDR3aa: CATSRGGGGVPRTQYF

abundance: .
d_gene: .
j_gene: TRBJ2-3
v_gene: TRBV7-3
CDR3nt: TGTGCCAGCAGCTTAGACGGGGGTACAGATACGCAGTATTTT
CDR3aa: CASSLDGGTDTQYF

abundance: .
d_gene: .
j_gene: TRBJ2-2
v_gene: TRBV15
CDR3nt: TGTGCCACCAGCAGAGTGGCAGTTAACACCGGGGAGCTGTTTTTT
CDR3aa: CATSRVAVNTGELFF

abundance: .
d_gene: .
j_gene: TRBJ1-1
v_gene: TRBV6-5
CDR3nt: TGTGCCAGCACCAGGGCAGAAGCTTTCTTT
CDR3aa: CASTRAEAFF

abundance: .
d_gene: TRBD1
j_gene: TRBJ1-2
v_gene: TRBV6-1
CDR3nt: TGTGCCAGCAGTGAAGCCCCAGGGGGGCGGAACTATGGCTACACCTTC
CDR3aa: CASSEAPGGRNYGYTF

abundance: .
d_gene: TRBD1
j_gene: TRBJ1-4
v_gene: TRBV27
CDR3nt: TGTGCCAGCAGTTCAACAGGGGGGTCCCAGAAACTGTTTTTT
CDR3aa: CASSSTGGSQKLFF

abundance: .
d_gene: .
j_gene: TRBJ1-1
v_gene: TRBV6-6
CDR3nt: TGTGCCAGCAGTTACGGAGGGAAGGCTGAAGCTTTCTTT
CDR3aa: CASSYGGKAEAFF

abundance: few
d_gene: .
j_gene: TRBJ2-5
v_gene: TRBV5-1
CDR3nt: TGCGCCAGCAGCTCTCAAGAGACCCAGTACTTC
CDR3aa: CASSSQETQYF

abundance: .
d_gene: TRBD1
j_gene: TRBJ1-6
v_gene: TRBV4-3
CDR3nt: TGCGCCAGCAGCCAAGAATACGACAGGGGCCACTCCTATAATTCACCCCTCCACTTT
CDR3aa: CASSQEYDRGHSYNSPLHF

abundance: once
d_gene: .
j_gene: TRBJ1-2
v_gene: TRBV14
CDR3nt: TGTGCCAGCAGCCCCCGGGGGGCGAGTGGCTACACCTTC
CDR3aa: CASSPRGASGYTF

abundance: .
d_gene: .
j_gene: TRBJ1-4
v_gene: TRBV29-1
CDR3nt: TGCAGCGTCTGGACGGGGGGTAATGAAAAACTGTTTTTT
CDR3aa: CSVWTGGNEKLFF

abundance: once
d_gene: .
j_gene: TRBJ2-2
v_gene: TRBV7-3
CDR3nt: TGTGCCAGCAGCCCTAACGCTAGAGCTACCGGGGAGCTGTTTTTT
CDR3aa: CASSPNARATGELFF

abundance: .
d_gene: TRBD1
j_gene: TRBJ2-2
v_gene: TRBV10-3
CDR3nt: TGTGCCATTAGGCAGGGGGCCGGGGAGCTGTTTTTT
CDR3aa: CAIRQGAGELFF

abundance: .
d_gene: .
j_gene: TRBJ1-2
v_gene: TRBV27
CDR3nt: TGTGCCAGCAGTTTATCTCAGGGGCGCGGCTATGGCTACACCTTC
CDR3aa: CASSLSQGRGYGYTF

abundance: .
d_gene: .
j_gene: TRBJ1-1
v_gene: TRBV6-4
CDR3nt: TGTGCCAGCAGTGACAAACCAGGGTGGGACACTGAAGCTTTCTTT
CDR3aa: CASSDKPGWDTEAFF

abundance: .
d_gene: .
j_gene: TRBJ1-4
v_gene: TRBV4-1
CDR3nt: TGCGCCAGCAGCCAAGATGGACAGTCGGCGACCGAAAAACTGTTTTTT
CDR3aa: CASSQDGQSATEKLFF

abundance: .
d_gene: TRBD2
j_gene: TRBJ2-5
v_gene: TRBV5-1
CDR3nt: TGCGCCAGCAGCTACACTAGCGGAGGGGAGACCCAGTACTTC
CDR3aa: CASSYTSGGETQYF

abundance: .
d_gene: .
j_gene: TRBJ2-4
v_gene: TRBV3-1/TRBV3-2
CDR3nt: TGTGCCAGCAGCCGTAAGGGGACCAAAAACATTCAGTACTTC
CDR3aa: CASSRKGTKNIQYF